These 12 T cell receptor beta chains were sequenced from one sample in a study of blood T cell repertoires in COVID-19. Clones were sequenced by immunoSEQ multiplex PCR, and TCRdb holds only the in-frame ones, with some missing. In the table there are 70,000 to 100,000 clones, approximately 91% of which are singletons. The source material was peripheral blood. Source of these receptors: a woman aged 80 or over with acute or convalescent COVID-19.

The J gene is TRBJ1-5, the V gene TRBV7-9; no reliable D call. Germline V gene data show CDR1 as SEHNR and CDR2 as FQNEAQ (reference sequence). The ends were cut back, 1 base at V and 1 base at J, with 5 bases in the middle. There are 14 residues in the CDR3. CDR3 DNA: TGTGCCAGCAGCTTAGACATAAGCAATCAGCCCCAGCATTTT. This encodes CASSLDISNQPQHF. Filled out from reference TRBV7-9 and TRBJ1-5, the complete variable domain reads DTGVSQNPRHKITKRGQNVTFRCDPISEHNRLYWYRQTLGQGPEFLTYFQNEAQLEKSRLLSDRFSAERPKGSFSTLEIQRTEQGDSAMYLCASSLDISNQPQHFGDGTRLSIL.

V gene TRBV19 combines with J gene TRBJ1-6, with 7 bases aligning to TRBD1. Looked up from germline, CDR1 is LNHDA and CDR2 is SQIVND (reference sequence). This CDR3 is 13 amino acids long. V shed 9 bases and J 10 bases; nucleotides not matched to a gene: 9. The DNA of the CDR3 is TGTGCCAGCCAACCAGGGGGGTGGTCACCCCTCCACTTT. This codes for CASQPGGWSPLHF.

The rearrangement links TRBV7-2 to TRBJ2-1; 7 positions match TRBD2. Per germline, CDR1 SGHTA and CDR2 FQGNSA. The CDR3 runs to 15 residues. V lost 2 bases, J lost 0 bases, and 1 base stayed unmatched. In DNA, the CDR3 is TGTGCCAGCAGCTTAAGCGGGACCTCCTACAATGAGCAGTTCTTC. Its translation: CASSLSGTSYNEQFF. Looking up the rest from reference TRBV7-2 and TRBJ2-1 gives the full variable domain: GAGVSQSPSNKVTEKGKDVELRCDPISGHTALYWYRQSLGQGLEFLIYFQGNSAPDKSGLPSDRFSAERTGGSVSTLTIQRTQQEDSAVYLCASSLSGTSYNEQFFGPGTRLTVL.

V usage is TRBV12-5 and J usage is TRBJ2-7, with 9 positions matching TRBD1. From germline, CDR1 is LGHNT and CDR2 FRNRAP. CDR3 length: 13 amino acids. Trimming at V came to 6 bases and at J to 4 bases, leaving 4 bases not matched to a gene. CDR3 sequence (DNA): TGTGCTAGTGGAATTGACAGGGGGTACGAGCAGTACTTC. Protein sequence: CASGIDRGYEQYF.

This chain uses TRBV10-3 with TRBJ1-5; D is possibly TRBD1 (6 bases). Germline lookup yields CDR1 ENHRY and CDR2 SYGVKD. V lost 6 bases and J lost 7, with 22 bases in between. CDR3 length: 16 amino acids. The CDR3 region is CAISRGGGGVGQPQHF. The DNA for the CDR3 is TGTGCCATCAGCCGAGGAGGGGGAGGGGTCGGCCAGCCCCAGCATTTT.

The V gene is TRBV28, the J gene TRBJ1-5, with 8 bases that match TRBD1. This CDR3 has 16 amino acids. The junction had 10 bases not matched to a gene; V was cut back by 6 bases and J by 3 bases. Germline lookup yields CDR1 MDHEN and CDR2 SYDVKM. CDR3 in DNA: TGTGCCAGCAGACCCCTTACAGGGGGAGACAATCAGCCCCAGCATTTT. This sequence encodes CASRPLTGGDNQPQHF.

V usage is TRBV2 and J usage is TRBJ2-1, with a weak D call TRBD2 (7 bases). With 8 bases removed from V and 9 bases from J, the gap between germline ends came to 11 bases. The length of the CDR3 is 11 residues. CDR1 SNHLY and CDR2 FYNNEI come from the germline V gene. CDR3 residues: CASGGASEQFF. In DNA form, the CDR3 reads TGTGCCAGCGGGGGGGCGAGTGAGCAGTTCTTC. Full variable domain (remainder filled in from reference TRBV2 and TRBJ2-1): EPEVTQTPSHQVTQMGQEVILRCVPISNHLYFYWYRQILGQKVEFLVSFYNNEISEKSEIFDDQFSVERPDGSNFTLKIRSTKLEDSAMYFCASGGASEQFFGPGTRLTVL.

CDR3: CASSVDRLYEQYF. The CDR3, as DNA: TGTGCCAGCAGCGTGGACAGACTCTACGAGCAGTACTTC. This sequence joins TRBV7-2 and TRBJ2-7, with D tentatively TRBD1 (6 bases). Germline lookup yields CDR1 SGHTA and CDR2 FQGNSA. This CDR3 spans 13 amino acids. Trimming removed 5 bases from V and 3 bases from J, with 11 bases in between.

J is TRBJ1-6 and V is TRBV3-1 (or the pseudogene TRBV3-2), with a possible D match to TRBD1 (5 bases). Looked up from germline, CDR1 is LGHDT and CDR2 is YNNKEL (reference sequence). This CDR3 is built from 19 residues. Trimming took 0 bases from V and 2 from J, leaving 17 bases between them. The CDR3 region has the DNA TGTGCCAGCAGCCAAGATGGGGCAGGGTTTCATCCCTATAATTCACCCCTCCACTTT. Its protein is CASSQDGAGFHPYNSPLHF.

V and J are TRBV5-6 and TRBJ2-3; D is unclear. This CDR3 spans 12 amino acids. From germline, CDR1 is SGHDT and CDR2 YYEEEE. Trimming left V 4 bases short and J 5 bases short, with 8 bases between. As DNA, the CDR3 is TGTGCCAGCAGCACCCGGGTAGATACGCAGTATTTT. The encoded protein is CASSTRVDTQYF.

This clone occurred once. The rearrangement links TRBV18 to TRBJ1-1, with D uncertain. V was shortened by 3 bases and J by 4 bases, with 21 bases between the two germline ends. The length of the CDR3 is 17 residues. In germline, CDR1 is KGHSH, CDR2 LQKENI. CDR3 residues: CASSPLPVTEKVTEAFF. CDR3 DNA sequence: TGTGCCAGCTCACCTCTCCCGGTGACTGAAAAGGTCACTGAAGCTTTCTTT.

V and J are TRBV19 and TRBJ2-1, with 10 bases lining up with TRBD1. With 3 bases clipped from V and 9 bases from J, the junction kept 14 bases outside the gene matches. The CDR3 has 17 residues. Germline V CDR1 and CDR2: LNHDA, SQIVND (reference sequence). The CDR3 DNA is TGTGCCAGTAGTATTCTCGCACCGGGACAGGGGACGACTGAGCAGTTCTTC. It yields the protein CASSILAPGQGTTEQFF.